A single sample gave rise to the 6 T cell receptor beta chains below, sequenced in a study of shared clonotypes between healthy human individuals. Terminally differentiated effector memory CD45RA+ cells were excluded from the naive CD8 cells, which were CD45RO-negative and positively selected for CCR7. Produced via immunoSEQ multiplex PCR; TCRdb's table is partial and in-frame only. Here the sample spans 2 million or so clones, about 95% being singletons. Sequences were obtained from naive CD8+ T cells sorted from blood. All receptors come from a man younger than 30 in good health.

Concerning this clone itself: Different DNA sequences within this sample yield the same CDR3. The chain has TRBV28 and TRBJ1-5; 9 nucleotides line up with TRBD1. Germline CDR1 is MDHEN and CDR2 is SYDVKM. This CDR3 has 14 amino acids. J gave up 3 bases and V 7 bases, and 4 bases lay outside the gene matches. For the CDR3, the DNA is TGTGCCAGCACAGGGACAGGGTACAATCAGCCCCAGCATTTT. This codes for CASTGTGYNQPQHF.

The chain combines TRBV11-2 with TRBJ2-7, with 11 bases matching TRBD2. The CDR3 length is 15 residues. V was pared by 1 base and J by 7 bases, with 6 bases of the junction left unmatched. Germline CDR1 reads SGHAT; CDR2 reads FQNNGV. The CDR3: CASSLGIAGGEEQYF. In DNA form, the CDR3 reads TGTGCCAGCAGCTTAGGAATAGCGGGGGGGGAAGAGCAGTACTTC.

The DNA for the CDR3 is TGTGCCAGCAGCCCATCCCACAATGAGCAGTTCTTC. This encodes CASSPSHNEQFF. V and J are TRBV4-2 and TRBJ2-1; D gene unclear. This CDR3 spans 12 amino acids. Germline CDR1 reads LGHNA; CDR2 reads YNFKEQ. Trimming took 4 bases from V and 5 from J, leaving 6 bases between them.

This clone was recorded once. Relative to the germline gene, one junction end is altered; a read error may explain this. This rearrangement joins TRBV19 to TRBJ1-6; 8 bases are shared with TRBD1. The CDR3 length is 16 residues. Germline V CDR1 and CDR2: LNHDA, SQIVND (reference sequence). CDR3: CASSVDRDRGRSPLHF. DNA of the CDR3: TGTGCCAGTAGTGTAGACCGAGACAGGGGTAGATCACCCCTCCACTTT.

The V and J genes are TRBV29-1 and TRBJ2-2, with D tentatively TRBD2 (7 bases). V gave up 8 bases and J gave up 4 bases, with 11 bases separating them. This CDR3 spans 12 amino acids. Germline V gene lookup returns CDR1 SQVTM and CDR2 ANQGSEA. CDR3 amino acids: CSQGRGTGELFF. The CDR3 nucleotides read TGCAGCCAGGGGAGGGGCACCGGGGAGCTGTTTTTT.

The chain joins TRBV25-1 to TRBJ2-1; 8 bases map to TRBD1. With 4 bases clipped from V and 2 bases from J, the junction kept 4 bases outside the gene matches. The CDR3 spans 15 residues. Germline lookup yields CDR1 MGHDK and CDR2 SYGVNS. CDR3 sequence (DNA): TGTGCCAGCAGTGTGACAGGGGACCCCTACAATGAGCAGTTCTTC. Translation gives CASSVTGDPYNEQFF.